Detailed here is one T cell receptor (beta chain). The antigen remains unidentified. Generated by immunoSEQ multiplex PCR, the TCRdb table keeps only in-frame clones and is missing some. The profile covers over 200,000 clones, with roughly 94% appearing a single time and over 1.5% taken by the ten largest. This sample was taken from a study of T cell responses to AZD1222 COVID-19 vaccine. Findings and caveats of the study: Spike-specific TCRs gained breadth and depth after people received two AZD1222 doses. Mapped onto spike, vaccine-associated CD4 TCRs spanned it and were dominant at 160-218 and 743-854. Nearly half of spike-specific TCRs reportedly go after variant regions that carry no mutations. No day 14 peak samples; only post-peak repertoires were characterized.

The material was peripheral blood, obtained 28 days after the second dose of the MenACWY control vaccine. This receptor was taken from an adult who received the MenACWY meningococcal vaccine as a control.

As DNA, the CDR3 is TGTGCCAGCAGCTTAACTCCGACAGGGCCCGGGTCTGGGGCCAACGTCCTGACTTTC. It specifies CASSLTPTGPGSGANVLTF. The chain uses TRBV7-3 and TRBJ2-6; 7 nucleotides line up with TRBD1. The CDR3 runs to 19 residues. CDR1 is SGHTA, CDR2 FQGTGA, per germline. V lost 0 bases to trimming and J lost 1 base; unmatched junction nucleotides: 9.